This TCR beta chain originates from a study of blood T cell repertoires in COVID-19. The wider study: The origin of the acute and convalescent COVID-19 samples was the United States, Italy and Spain.

Produced via immunoSEQ multiplex PCR; TCRdb's table is partial and in-frame only. Here the sample spans under 85,000 clones, roughly 87% being singletons. This CDR3 is built from 16 residues. V was clipped by 6 bases and J by 4 bases; unmatched bases: 11. The germline V gene has CDR1 LNHDA and CDR2 SQIVND (reference sequence). The clonotype originates from a man between 45 and 60 years old with acute or convalescent COVID-19. The sequenced sample was peripheral blood. The chain recombines TRBV19 with TRBJ1-1; 10 bases fit TRBD1. CDR3 nucleotide sequence: TGTGCCAGTAGCGAAGACAGGGGGCTAATGGGCACTGAAGCTTTCTTT. It codes for CASSEDRGLMGTEAFF.